A selection of T cell receptor beta chains follows, all from one sample in a study of T cells after posttransplantation cyclophosphamide. This table comes from immunoSEQ multiplex PCR, and its TCRdb copy is limited to in-frame clones, with some not included. This table holds about 32,000 clones, around 90% found once. Sequenced: PBMCs. All receptors come from a woman aged 40 to 55 with a blood cancer, CMV-positive, and with a related stem cell donor. Both conserved end residues are trimmed from each CDR3. The D gene is left open where the match is weak. Rows may omit the clone size; those that give it use once, few, many or a size class.

clone size,J gene,D gene,V gene,CDR3 protein
-,TRBJ2-2,TRBD2,TRBV7-9,ASSTTSGGSPTGELF
-,TRBJ2-2,-,TRBV11-3,ASSAGEPGGELF
-,TRBJ2-1,-,TRBV7-9,ASSLGAYEPF
-,TRBJ2-2,TRBD1,TRBV4-3,ASSKNRDRVWTGELF
-,TRBJ1-1,-,TRBV19,ASSIRGSLTEAF
-,TRBJ2-1,TRBD2,TRBV27,ASSPLLAGGHNEQF
-,TRBJ2-7,TRBD1,TRBV25-1,ASTTGSYEQY
once,TRBJ2-7,-,TRBV7-3,ATWGPDDAYEQY
-,TRBJ1-2,TRBD1,TRBV9,ASSRDRWTNYGYT
-,TRBJ2-7,TRBD1,TRBV5-4,ASSSPGTGLYEQY
-,TRBJ2-3,TRBD1,TRBV4-1,ASSQTGDSWTDTQY
-,TRBJ2-7,-,TRBV19,ASSPDRGDEQY
once,TRBJ1-5,-,TRBV4-1,ASSQDRGGQPQH
-,TRBJ1-6,-,TRBV25-1,ASSEYSGGAPLH
-,TRBJ2-7,TRBD1,TRBV6-5,ASSRDRVYEQY
few,TRBJ1-1,-,TRBV29-1,SVARGRNTEAF
-,TRBJ2-5,-,TRBV28,ASRLDSGQETQY
-,TRBJ1-2,-,TRBV27,ASSLSGGGGYGYT
-,TRBJ2-2,-,TRBV7-9,ASNRILPNGELF
-,TRBJ2-1,TRBD1,TRBV7-6,ASSLELNRGRFHNEQF
once,TRBJ1-5,-,TRBV15,ATSREISGTKNQPQH